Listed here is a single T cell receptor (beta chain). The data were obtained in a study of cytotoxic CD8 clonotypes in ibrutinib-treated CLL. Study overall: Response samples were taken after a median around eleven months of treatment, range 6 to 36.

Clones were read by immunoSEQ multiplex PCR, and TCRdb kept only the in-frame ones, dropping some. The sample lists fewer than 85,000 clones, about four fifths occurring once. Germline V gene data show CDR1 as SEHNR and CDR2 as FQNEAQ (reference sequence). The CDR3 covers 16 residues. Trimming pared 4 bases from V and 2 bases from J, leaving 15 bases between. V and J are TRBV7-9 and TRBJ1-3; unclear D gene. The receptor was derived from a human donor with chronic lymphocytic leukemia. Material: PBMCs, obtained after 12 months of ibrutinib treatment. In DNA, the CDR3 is TGTGCCAGCAGCTCCACCGGATCGCCCCCTGGAAACACCATATATTTT. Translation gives CASSSTGSPPGNTIYF.